Included here is one T cell receptor beta chain sequence, with context. The authors' processing: Amplification of reference gene primers provided the estimated nucleated cell counts. Clones were read by immunoSEQ multiplex PCR, and TCRdb kept only the in-frame ones, dropping some. Clone size and V and J calls were adopted from that table, with D and trimming inferred from the DNA. This table has 120,000 or so clones, around 85% appearing once. The V gene's germline CDR1 is LNHNV and CDR2 YYDKDF (reference sequence). V lost 3 bases and J lost 4; bases outside the gene matches: 6. This CDR3 region has 15 residues. This record comes from a study of blood T cell repertoires in COVID-19. Study in general: Samples of COVID-19 (acute and convalescent) were obtained from the United States, Italy and Spain. T cells, B-cell-depleted T cells, or PBMCs supplied cDNA or gDNA.

The chain employs TRBV15 and TRBJ2-3; TRBD2 matches 8 bases. The TCR sequence derives from a man between 65 and 85 years old who had recovered from COVID-19. The sequenced sample was peripheral blood. DNA for the CDR3: TGTGCCACCAGCAGCCGGGGGGGCCAATCAGATACGCAGTATTTT. Protein product: CATSSRGGQSDTQYF.